These 30 T cell receptor beta chains share one sample of origin, sequenced in a study of blood T cell repertoires in COVID-19. The repertoire was sequenced with immunoSEQ multiplex PCR; TCRdb's copy has only in-frame clones and lacks some. The repertoire consists of around 250,000 clones, with 83% occurring once and the leading ten covering approximately 5.9%. Material: peripheral blood. The receptors come from an older man with acute or convalescent COVID-19.

The chain is built from TRBV30 and TRBJ2-5, with 11 bases lining up with TRBD2. With 2 bases clipped from V and 6 bases from J, the junction kept 14 bases outside the gene matches. Germline CDR1 GTSNPN, CDR2 SVGIG (reference sequence). This CDR3 comprises 17 residues. The CDR3 DNA reads TGTGCCTGGAGTCGAAGCGGACTAGCGGGTTTGTCGAAGACCCAGTACTTC. Its protein product is CAWSRSGLAGLSKTQYF.

CDR3 coding DNA: TGTGCCACCAGTACCTGGGAGGTAGATACGCAGTATTTT. Protein: CATSTWEVDTQYF. The gene calls are TRBV24-1 and TRBJ2-3; D might be TRBD2 (6 bases). The germline gives CDR1 KGHDR, CDR2 SFDVKD. Trimming took off 6 bases at V and 5 bases at J, with 11 bases between the two ends. The CDR3 runs to 13 residues.

The chain is built from TRBV30 and TRBJ2-6, with TRBD1 as a possible D gene (6 bases). CDR1 and CDR2 from the germline V gene are GTSNPN and SVGIG (reference sequence). V was trimmed by 0 bases and J by 0 bases, leaving 12 bases between them. The CDR3 is 17 amino acids. The CDR3 DNA follows: TGTGCCTGGAGTGTAGACAGGAGACGCTCTGGGGCCAACGTCCTGACTTTC. This encodes CAWSVDRRRSGANVLTF.

The chain is built from TRBV4-1 and TRBJ2-1, with D possibly TRBD2 on 7 matching bases. The V end lost 4 bases, the J end lost 7 bases, and 17 bases lay between the germline ends. From germline, CDR1 is MGHRA and CDR2 YSYEKL. The CDR3 is 15 amino acids. The CDR3 loop is CASSPRGGVENEQFF. The DNA of the CDR3 is TGCGCCAGCAGCCCGCGAGGGGGGGTGGAAAATGAGCAGTTCTTC.

CDR3 DNA sequence: TGCGCCAGCAGCCTACGCCCTACAGGGGGGATATCTGAAGCTTTCTTT. Translating it yields CASSLRPTGGISEAFF. V and J are TRBV5-1 and TRBJ1-1; 8 nucleotides line up with TRBD1. With 4 bases clipped from V and 6 bases from J, the junction kept 14 bases outside the gene matches. Germline V gives CDR1 SGHRS, CDR2 YFSETQ. CDR3 length equals 16 residues. Full variable domain (missing parts from reference TRBV5-1 and TRBJ1-1): KAGVTQTPRYLIKTRGQQVTLSCSPISGHRSVSWYQQTPGQGLQFLFEYFSETQRNKGNFPGRFSGRQFSNSRSEMNVSTLELGDSALYLCASSLRPTGGISEAFFGQGTRLTVV.

The rearrangement uses TRBV6-6 and TRBJ1-1; D is unclear. This CDR3 has 13 residues. Germline V gene data show CDR1 as MNHNY and CDR2 as SVGAGI (reference sequence). The V end was cut by 0 bases, the J end by 6 bases, with 8 bases between. The CDR3 is CASSYSLGSEAFF. The DNA of the CDR3 is TGTGCCAGCAGTTACTCATTGGGCTCTGAAGCTTTCTTT.

J is TRBJ1-2 and V is TRBV5-5; 8 nucleotides line up with TRBD1. The CDR3 has 14 amino acids. V lost 6 bases, J lost 4 bases, and 8 bases stayed unmatched. The V gene's germline CDR1 is SGHKS and CDR2 YYEKEE (reference sequence). For the CDR3, the DNA is TGTGCCAGCACCTCTGTAGGGACAGGCTATGGCTACACCTTC. Its protein product is CASTSVGTGYGYTF.

In this sample, this clone turned up a few times. This chain joins TRBV7-9 and TRBJ1-3; D not resolved. Germline V gives CDR1 SEHNR, CDR2 FQNEAQ (reference sequence). V shed 3 bases and J shed 2 bases, with 11 bases lying between them. The CDR3 is 15 amino acids. CDR3 sequence: CASSLGRSTGNTIYF. CDR3 nucleotides: TGTGCCAGCAGCTTGGGCAGAAGTACTGGAAACACCATATATTTT.

The chain recombines TRBV6-5 with TRBJ2-7, with D maybe TRBD2 (6 bases). The CDR3 spans 15 residues. The germline V gene has CDR1 MNHEY and CDR2 SVGAGI. V was pared by 6 bases and J by 1 base, with 16 bases between. CDR3 amino acids: CASRAGRGLSYEQYF. The CDR3, as DNA: TGTGCCAGCAGGGCGGGTCGGGGGTTATCCTACGAGCAGTACTTC.

This rearrangement joins TRBV3-1 (or the pseudogene TRBV3-2) to TRBJ1-1; D is uncertain. CDR1 is LGHDT, CDR2 YNNKEL, per germline (reference sequence). The CDR3 loop spans 13 amino acids. V lost 6 bases to trimming and J lost 3 bases, with 11 bases between them. The CDR3 DNA reads as TGTGCCAGCAGGAGGACTTGGGACACTGAAGCTTTCTTT. It translates to CASRRTWDTEAFF.

This clone was seen just once. V is TRBV5-4 and J is TRBJ2-7; 12 bases are a match to TRBD1. This CDR3 is built from 14 residues. Per germline, CDR1 SGHNT and CDR2 YYREEE (reference sequence). V was pared by 4 bases and J by 7 bases, with 6 bases of the junction left unmatched. The CDR3 is CASSPGQGAKEQYF. The CDR3 nucleotides read TGTGCCAGCAGCCCGGGACAGGGGGCGAAAGAGCAGTACTTC.

J is TRBJ2-3 and V is TRBV10-1; 10 bases are shared with TRBD2. Germline CDR1 reads WNHNN; CDR2 reads SYGVQD (reference sequence). Trimming at V came to 5 bases and at J to 2 bases, leaving 4 bases not matched to a gene. This CDR3 has 15 amino acids. The CDR3 spells CASSTSGTTTDTQYF. The CDR3 nucleotides are TGCGCCAGCAGTACTAGCGGGACGACCACAGATACGCAGTATTTT.

The chain is built from TRBV19 and TRBJ2-3; 8 bases align to TRBD2. Unmatched junction bases numbered 12, after V lost 3 bases and J lost 10 bases. The CDR3 contains 15 residues. In germline, CDR1 is LNHDA, CDR2 SQIVND (reference sequence). DNA for the CDR3: TGTGCCAGTAGTATTGGTACCGGGACTAGTATTGCGCAGTATTTT. It translates to CASSIGTGTSIAQYF. The variable domain in full, completed from reference TRBV19 and TRBJ2-3, reads DGGITQSPKYLFRKEGQNVTLSCEQNLNHDAMYWYRQDPGQGLRLIYYSQIVNDFQKGDIAEGYSVSREKKESFPLTVTSAQKNPTAFYLCASSIGTGTSIAQYFGPGTRLTVL.

The chain links TRBV6-5 to TRBJ1-4; D may be TRBD1 (5 bases). The germline gives CDR1 MNHEY, CDR2 SVGAGI. V shed 10 bases and J shed 8 bases, with 17 bases lying between them. There are 13 residues in the CDR3. The CDR3 sequence: CAIQRQYNEKLFF. CDR3 nucleotide sequence: TGTGCCATACAAAGACAGTATAACGAAAAACTGTTTTTT.

This clone has at least ten counts. This chain uses TRBV4-1 with TRBJ2-5; 11 nucleotides align to TRBD2. This CDR3 is built from 17 residues. With 3 bases clipped from V and 2 bases from J, the junction kept 8 bases outside the gene matches. Germline V CDR1 and CDR2: MGHRA, YSYEKL. CDR3 region: CASSHGRLAGIQETQYF. CDR3 in DNA: TGCGCCAGCAGCCATGGACGACTAGCGGGGATACAAGAGACCCAGTACTTC.

The rearrangement uses TRBV24-1 and TRBJ1-6; D unclear. V was shortened by 6 bases and J by 4 bases, with 18 bases between the two germline ends. CDR1 KGHDR and CDR2 SFDVKD come from the germline V gene. The CDR3 is 17 amino acids. CDR3 DNA sequence: TGTGCCACCAGTCCCTGGTTGGAGGAGGAGTATAATTCACCCCTCCACTTT. This encodes CATSPWLEEEYNSPLHF.

The rearrangement links TRBV5-8 to TRBJ1-5; tentative D call: TRBD1 (6 bases). The CDR3 extends over 15 amino acids. Germline V gene sequence: CDR1 SGHTS, CDR2 YDEGEE. V dropped 0 bases and J dropped 7 bases, with 14 bases sitting between them. CDR3 DNA: TGTGCCAGCAGCTTGGAAAGGCAGGGGAGACAGCCCCAGCATTTT. It encodes CASSLERQGRQPQHF.

V gene TRBV11-2 combines with J gene TRBJ2-7, with 9 bases fitting TRBD2. The CDR3 loop spans 13 amino acids. Losses at the gene ends were 6 bases for V and 4 bases for J; bases not matched to a gene: 4. Per germline, CDR1 SGHAT and CDR2 FQNNGV. CDR3 loop: CASSSGGPYEQYF. CDR3 sequence (DNA): TGTGCCAGCAGTAGCGGGGGACCTTACGAGCAGTACTTC.

This CDR3 reads CASSPRTGRLAGGPEQYF. DNA of the CDR3: TGTGCCAGCAGCCCCCGGACAGGGCGACTAGCGGGAGGTCCCGAGCAGTACTTC. The rearrangement joins TRBV13 to TRBJ2-7; the match to TRBD2 covers 13 bases. From germline, CDR1 is PRHDT and CDR2 FYEKMQ (reference sequence). The CDR3 has 18 amino acids. The junction had 16 bases not matched to a gene; V was cut back by 5 bases and J by 6 bases.

The rearrangement uses TRBV5-1 and TRBJ1-6, with D perhaps matching TRBD1 (6 bases). V was cut by 4 bases and J by 1 base, with 12 bases left in between. The CDR3 totals 16 residues. The V gene's germline CDR1 is SGHRS and CDR2 YFSETQ. DNA for the CDR3: TGCGCCAGCAGCACGCGTGACAGGTCCTATAATTCACCCCTCCACTTT. Translating it yields CASSTRDRSYNSPLHF.

This rearrangement joins TRBV29-1 to TRBJ1-1; D remains ambiguous. Germline CDR1 SQVTM, CDR2 ANQGSEA. CDR3 length: 10 residues. V was shortened by 3 bases and J by 10 bases, with 9 bases between the two germline ends. In DNA form, the CDR3 reads TGCAGCGTTGAGGGCAGGCCAGCTTTCTTT. Translated, it gives CSVEGRPAFF.

The V gene is TRBV24-1, the J gene TRBJ1-5; D is perhaps TRBD1 (5 bases). The V end was cut by 4 bases, the J end by 6 bases, with 12 bases between. Germline V gives CDR1 KGHDR, CDR2 SFDVKD. This CDR3 is 14 amino acids long. The CDR3 sequence: CATSDPTGFQPQHF. The CDR3 DNA reads TGTGCCACCAGTGACCCAACAGGATTTCAGCCCCAGCATTTT.

This chain joins TRBV10-3 and TRBJ2-3, with 8 bases lining up with TRBD1. Germline V gives CDR1 ENHRY, CDR2 SYGVKD. This CDR3 is built from 13 residues. The trim removed 6 bases at V and 3 bases at J, leaving 2 bases unmatched. CDR3 loop: CAISRGPTDTQYF. For the CDR3, the DNA is TGTGCCATCAGCAGGGGGCCTACAGATACGCAGTATTTT.

V usage is TRBV6-5 and J usage is TRBJ1-4; D is unresolved. V lost 8 bases and J lost 5, with 9 bases in between. CDR1 and CDR2 from the germline V gene are MNHEY and SVGAGI. The CDR3 runs 12 residues. The CDR3 nucleotides read TGTGCCAGCGGGGAGGGCAATGAAAAACTGTTTTTT. It translates to CASGEGNEKLFF.

The chain employs TRBV30 and TRBJ1-4; 9 nucleotides line up with TRBD1. Per the germline V gene, CDR1 is GTSNPN and CDR2 is SVGIG (reference sequence). J was trimmed by 10 bases and V by 2 bases; bases with no gene match: 8. The CDR3 sequence is 14 residues long. CDR3 loop: CAWSPRDRVGKLFF. The CDR3 DNA sequence: TGTGCCTGGAGTCCAAGGGACAGGGTGGGAAAACTGTTTTTT.

This chain joins TRBV27 and TRBJ1-5; D gene ambiguous. With 3 bases removed from V and 3 bases from J, the gap between germline ends came to 6 bases. The CDR3 contains 13 residues. CDR1 and CDR2 (germline): MNHEY, SMNVEV (reference sequence). The DNA for the CDR3 is TGTGCCAGCAGTTTTTATTCCAATCAGCCCCAGCATTTT. Its translation is CASSFYSNQPQHF.

This chain uses TRBV9 with TRBJ2-3, with unresolved D. Trimming took 0 bases from V and 2 from J, leaving 10 bases between them. Germline lookup yields CDR1 SGDLS and CDR2 YYNGEE. This CDR3 contains 15 residues. CDR3 sequence (DNA): TGTGCCAGCAGCGTAGGGAGTACACTCACAGATACGCAGTATTTT. This encodes CASSVGSTLTDTQYF.

This clone was picked up a small number of times. The chain links TRBV28 to TRBJ1-1; D gene ambiguous. V gave up 3 bases and J gave up 6 bases, with 8 bases separating them. CDR3 length equals 12 residues. Per the germline V gene, CDR1 is MDHEN and CDR2 is SYDVKM. The CDR3 nucleotides read TGTGCCAGCAGTTTGCCCCCGGCTGAAGCTTTCTTT. It encodes CASSLPPAEAFF.

In this sample, this clone turned up a few times. V is TRBV29-1 and J is TRBJ2-3; D perhaps matches TRBD2 (6 bases). Germline V gene sequence: CDR1 SQVTM, CDR2 ANQGSEA. Trimming removed 2 bases at V and 1 base at J, with 7 bases between. The CDR3 has 13 residues. This chain's CDR3 is CSVEPSGTDTQYF. The CDR3 nucleotides read TGCAGCGTTGAACCTAGCGGCACAGATACGCAGTATTTT.

The V call is TRBV2, the J call TRBJ2-2; tentatively, D is TRBD2 (6 bases). CDR1 SNHLY and CDR2 FYNNEI come from the germline V gene. V was cut by 4 bases and J by 1 base, with 13 bases left in between. CDR3 length: 16 amino acids. Here the CDR3 DNA reads TGTGCCAGCAGTGGGGCCGCTAGCGTGAACACCGGGGAGCTGTTTTTT. It specifies CASSGAASVNTGELFF.